One sample yielded the 15 T cell receptor beta chains listed below, sequenced in a study of cytomegalovirus exposure and HLA in healthy donors. The PCR ran on 60 Vbeta and 13 Jbeta primers. Repertoires were generated with immunoSEQ multiplex PCR, while TCRdb's copy carries only in-frame clones and drops some. This repertoire shows 75,000 to 100,000 clones, roughly 80% found once; its top ten account for around 17%. The sequenced sample was PBMCs. The receptor set was obtained from a man in his 60s in good health and CMV-seropositive.

This sequence joins TRBV6-6 and TRBJ2-1, with D possibly TRBD2 on 6 matching bases. The V end lost 4 bases, the J end lost 6 bases, and 10 bases lay between the germline ends. The length of the CDR3 is 13 residues. Germline V gene lookup returns CDR1 MNHNY and CDR2 SVGAGI (reference sequence). This CDR3 reads CASSLVGGNEQFF. DNA for the CDR3: TGTGCCAGCAGTTTAGTGGGGGGCAATGAGCAGTTCTTC.

In this sample, this clone turned up a few times. The V and J genes are TRBV5-4 and TRBJ1-6, with 8 bases identical to TRBD1. J was trimmed by 7 bases and V by 5 bases; bases with no gene match: 5. Germline V gene sequence: CDR1 SGHNT, CDR2 YYREEE (reference sequence). This CDR3 is built from 14 residues. CDR3 residues: CASSPGTGNSPLHF. The CDR3 DNA reads as TGTGCCAGCAGTCCCGGGACAGGAAATTCACCCCTCCACTTT.

The V gene is TRBV6-7, the J gene TRBJ2-1; D is ambiguous. TRBV6-7 counts as an open reading frame of uncertain function. The CDR3 has 13 residues. The germline V and J ends were trimmed by 5 bases and 9 bases, with 14 bases remaining between them. The CDR3 sequence is CASSPLKMCEQFF. The CDR3 DNA sequence: TGTGCCAGCAGTCCCCTTAAAATGTGTGAGCAGTTCTTC.

The CDR3 DNA is TGTGCCAGCAGTCAAAACCGGGGGGGAAAACTGTTTTTT. It is translated as CASSQNRGGKLFF. The chain uses TRBV6-4 and TRBJ1-4, with D tentatively TRBD1 (5 bases). Trimming removed 5 bases from V and 10 bases from J, with 14 bases in between. Germline lookup yields CDR1 MRHNA and CDR2 SNTAGT. This CDR3 has 13 amino acids.

The chain links TRBV11-3 to TRBJ1-1, with 9 bases that match TRBD1. V gave up 5 bases and J gave up 4 bases; unmatched junction bases: 2. The CDR3 loop spans 13 amino acids. The germline CDR1 and CDR2 sequences are SGHNT and YENEEA. CDR3 nucleotide sequence: TGTGCCAGCAGCCGACAGGGGGTCACTGAAGCTTTCTTT. This codes for CASSRQGVTEAFF.

The chain combines TRBV4-1 with TRBJ1-6; 12 bases are shared with TRBD1. The V and J ends lost 1 base and 7 bases, in that order; junction bases with no gene match: 2. CDR3 length: 16 amino acids. CDR1 MGHRA and CDR2 YSYEKL come from the germline V gene. DNA for the CDR3: TGCGCCAGCAGCCAAGCCGGGACAGGGGGCAATTCACCCCTCCACTTT. Its translation: CASSQAGTGGNSPLHF.

This sequence joins TRBV15 and TRBJ1-6, with D uncertain. The CDR3 sequence is 15 residues long. Germline CDR1 LNHNV, CDR2 YYDKDF (reference sequence). V lost 0 bases and J 9 bases, leaving 12 bases between the germline ends. This CDR3 reads CATSRDLQHGSPLHF. CDR3 nucleotide sequence: TGTGCCACCAGCAGAGATCTACAGCACGGTTCACCCCTCCACTTT. Full variable domain (missing parts from reference TRBV15 and TRBJ1-6): DAMVIQNPRYQVTQFGKPVTLSCSQTLNHNVMYWYQQKSSQAPKLLFHYYDKDFNNEADTPDNFQSRRPNTSFCFLDIRSPGLGDTAMYLCATSRDLQHGSPLHFGNGTRLTVT.

This chain connects TRBV6-5 to TRBJ2-2; 7 bases map to TRBD2. In germline, CDR1 is MNHEY, CDR2 SVGAGI. The CDR3 totals 15 residues. With 8 bases clipped from V and 0 bases from J, the junction kept 6 bases outside the gene matches. CDR3 sequence (DNA): TGTGCCAGCGGGCGGGGGTTAACGAACACCGGGGAGCTGTTTTTT. The encoded protein is CASGRGLTNTGELFF.

This clone was counted only a few times. This chain connects TRBV6-6 to TRBJ1-3, with 8 bases identical to TRBD1. The ends lost 6 bases at V and 4 bases at J; junction bases unmatched: 8. The CDR3 is made up of 15 amino acids. The germline V gene encodes CDR1 MNHNY and CDR2 SVGAGI (reference sequence). The CDR3 spells CASSQGGTGGNTIYF. Written as DNA, the CDR3 is TGTGCCAGCAGCCAGGGGGGGACAGGAGGAAACACCATATATTTT.

This chain joins TRBV19 and TRBJ1-2; 10 positions agree with TRBD1. J gave up 4 bases and V 3 bases, and 5 bases lay outside the gene matches. Per germline, CDR1 LNHDA and CDR2 SQIVND (reference sequence). This CDR3 spans 15 amino acids. The CDR3 spells CASSMTGGVGYGYTF. The DNA for the CDR3 is TGTGCCAGTAGTATGACAGGGGGCGTTGGCTATGGCTACACCTTC.

V usage is TRBV27 and J usage is TRBJ1-5; no reliable D call. This CDR3 region has 14 residues. Trimming removed 3 bases at V and 2 bases at J, with 8 bases between. In germline, CDR1 is MNHEY, CDR2 SMNVEV (reference sequence). The CDR3 region has the DNA TGTGCCAGCAGTTTTGGGCGAGGCAATCAGCCCCAGCATTTT. As protein: CASSFGRGNQPQHF.

The chain employs TRBV4-2 and TRBJ1-4; a weak D match, TRBD1 (6 bases). The CDR3 sequence is 16 residues long. V was pared by 8 bases and J by 3 bases, with 19 bases between. In germline, CDR1 is LGHNA, CDR2 YNFKEQ. The CDR3 protein is CASGIAGAGANEKLFF. In DNA form, the CDR3 reads TGTGCCAGCGGAATAGCAGGGGCAGGGGCTAATGAAAAACTGTTTTTT.

The rearrangement uses TRBV27 and TRBJ1-2; no definite D call. Germline-derived CDR1 and CDR2 are MNHEY and SMNVEV (reference sequence). The V gene lost 4 bases and the J gene lost 4 bases, with 10 bases spanning the gap. CDR3 length equals 13 residues. The CDR3 region is CASSSFTSYGYTF. The CDR3 DNA is TGTGCCAGCAGTTCCTTCACAAGCTATGGCTACACCTTC.

This chain uses TRBV10-3 with TRBJ2-5; 8 nucleotides align to TRBD2. Germline CDR1 reads ENHRY; CDR2 reads SYGVKD. V was clipped by 3 bases and J by 4 bases; unmatched bases: 10. The CDR3 runs to 16 residues. The CDR3 sequence is CAISEFSGGRSETQYF. CDR3 DNA: TGTGCCATCAGTGAATTTTCGGGGGGGCGGTCAGAGACCCAGTACTTC.

The chain recombines TRBV6-1 with TRBJ1-5; 9 bases are shared with TRBD1. The germline CDR1 and CDR2 sequences are MNHNS and SASEGT. The CDR3 is 15 amino acids. J gave up 1 base and V 6 bases, and 4 bases lay outside the gene matches. The CDR3 sequence is CASRPGQGSNQPQHF. The CDR3, as DNA: TGTGCCAGCAGGCCCGGACAGGGGAGCAATCAGCCCCAGCATTTT.